This TCR beta chain is drawn from a study of response to subunit inactivated influenza vaccine. Overall study results and limits: Few new T cells, the authors suggested, are recruited by each seasonal influenza vaccination.

MiXCR, run by TCRdb on the RT-PCR reads, gives a single entry per CDR3 protein. Of fewer than 350,000 distinct CDR3 sequences listed, about a fifth are singletons. Germline V lookup: CDR1 LGHDT, CDR2 YNNKEL (reference sequence). V lost 5 bases and J lost 1, with 15 bases in between. The CDR3 runs 16 residues. Many counts were recorded for this clonotype. Its specificity is unknown. V usage is TRBV3-1 and J usage is TRBJ1-3, with D perhaps matching TRBD1 (6 bases). The sequencing here drew on PBMCs from blood, taken roughly 20 months after vaccination. The TCR sequence derives from a man aged 45 to 70 who received an inactivated influenza vaccine. For the CDR3, the DNA is TGTGCCAGCAGCTCTTCTCTGGGGGCTTCTGGAAACACCATATATTTT. Its protein product is CASSSSLGASGNTIYF.